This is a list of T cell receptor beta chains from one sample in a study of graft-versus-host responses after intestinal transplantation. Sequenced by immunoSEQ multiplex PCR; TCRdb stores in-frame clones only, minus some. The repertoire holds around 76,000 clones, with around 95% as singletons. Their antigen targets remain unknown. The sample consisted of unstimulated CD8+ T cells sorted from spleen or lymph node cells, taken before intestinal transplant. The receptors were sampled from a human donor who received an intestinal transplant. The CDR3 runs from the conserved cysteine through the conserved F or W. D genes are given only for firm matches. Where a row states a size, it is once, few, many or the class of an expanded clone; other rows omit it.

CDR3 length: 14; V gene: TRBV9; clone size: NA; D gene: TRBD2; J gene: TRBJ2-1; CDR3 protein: CASSVATSAREQFF; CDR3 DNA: TGTGCCAGCAGCGTAGCTACTAGCGCACGTGAGCAGTTCTTC
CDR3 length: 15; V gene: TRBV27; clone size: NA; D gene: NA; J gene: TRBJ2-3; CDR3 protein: CASSPSRARADTQYF; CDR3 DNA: TGTGCCAGCAGCCCTTCGCGGGCACGGGCGGATACGCAGTATTTT
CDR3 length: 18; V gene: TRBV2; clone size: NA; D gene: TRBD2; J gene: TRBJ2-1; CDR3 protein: CASSPGTSGSQGGWWQFF; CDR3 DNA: TGTGCCAGCAGTCCCGGGACTAGCGGTTCGCAGGGGGGGTGGTGGCAGTTCTTC
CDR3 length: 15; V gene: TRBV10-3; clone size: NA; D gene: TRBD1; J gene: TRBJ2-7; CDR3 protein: CAIVVLRTGFYEQYF; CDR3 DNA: TGTGCCATCGTGGTCCTCAGGACAGGGTTTTACGAGCAGTACTTC
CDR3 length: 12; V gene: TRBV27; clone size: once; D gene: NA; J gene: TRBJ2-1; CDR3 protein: CASRTPSNEQFF; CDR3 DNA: TGTGCCAGCAGAACTCCTAGCAATGAGCAGTTCTTC
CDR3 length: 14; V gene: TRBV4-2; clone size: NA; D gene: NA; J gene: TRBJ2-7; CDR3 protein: CASSQAGRADEQYF; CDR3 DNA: TGTGCCAGCAGCCAAGCTGGTCGGGCGGACGAGCAGTACTTC
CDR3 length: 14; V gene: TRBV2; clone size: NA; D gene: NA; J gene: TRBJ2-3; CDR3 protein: CARKASIRTDTQYF; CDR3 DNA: TGTGCCAGAAAAGCCTCGATCAGGACAGATACGCAGTATTTT
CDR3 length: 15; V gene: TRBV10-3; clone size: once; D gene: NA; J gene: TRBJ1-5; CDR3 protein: CAISERRGGRQPQHF; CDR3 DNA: TGTGCCATCAGTGAGCGGCGGGGGGGGAGGCAGCCCCAGCATTTT
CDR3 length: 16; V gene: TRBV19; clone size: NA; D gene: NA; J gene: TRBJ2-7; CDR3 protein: CASSPRRESLDYEQYF; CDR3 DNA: TGTGCCAGTAGTCCGCGAAGGGAGTCCCTTGACTACGAGCAGTACTTC
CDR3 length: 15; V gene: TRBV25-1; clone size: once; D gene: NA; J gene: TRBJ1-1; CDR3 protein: CASSESLGAGTEAFF; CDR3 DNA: TGTGCCAGCAGTGAATCCTTAGGGGCCGGAACTGAAGCTTTCTTT
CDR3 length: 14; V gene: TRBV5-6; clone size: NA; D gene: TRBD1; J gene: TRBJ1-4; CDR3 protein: CASSFITGGEKLFF; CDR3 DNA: TGTGCCAGCAGCTTTATAACAGGGGGTGAAAAACTGTTTTTT
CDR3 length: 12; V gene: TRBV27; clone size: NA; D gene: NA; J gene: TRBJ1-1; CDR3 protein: CASSFMGREAFF; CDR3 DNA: TGTGCCAGCAGTTTCATGGGACGTGAAGCTTTCTTT
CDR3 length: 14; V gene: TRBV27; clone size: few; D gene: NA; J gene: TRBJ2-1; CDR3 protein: CASSPQGGYNEQFF; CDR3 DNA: TGTGCCAGCAGTCCACAGGGGGGGTACAATGAGCAGTTCTTC
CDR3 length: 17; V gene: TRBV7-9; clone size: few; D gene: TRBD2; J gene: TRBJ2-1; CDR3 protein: CASRPSLAGGSYNEQFF; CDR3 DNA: TGTGCCAGCAGACCTTCACTAGCGGGAGGTTCCTACAATGAGCAGTTCTTC
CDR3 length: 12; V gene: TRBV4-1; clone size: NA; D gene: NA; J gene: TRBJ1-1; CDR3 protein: CASSQANTEAFF; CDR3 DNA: TGCGCCAGCAGCCAAGCGAACACTGAAGCTTTCTTT
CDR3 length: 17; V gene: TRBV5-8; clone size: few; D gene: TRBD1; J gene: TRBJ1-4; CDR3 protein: CASSYQGQETTNEKLFF; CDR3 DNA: TGTGCCAGCAGCTACCAGGGACAGGAGACAACTAATGAAAAACTGTTTTTT
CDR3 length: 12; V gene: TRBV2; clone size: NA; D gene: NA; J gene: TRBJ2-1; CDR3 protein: CASNRWSSEQFF; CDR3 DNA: TGTGCCAGCAATAGATGGTCGAGTGAGCAGTTCTTC
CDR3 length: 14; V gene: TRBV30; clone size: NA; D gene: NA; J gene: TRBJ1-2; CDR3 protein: CAWSSGVHNYGYTF; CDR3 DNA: TGTGCCTGGAGTTCGGGGGTACATAACTATGGCTACACCTTC
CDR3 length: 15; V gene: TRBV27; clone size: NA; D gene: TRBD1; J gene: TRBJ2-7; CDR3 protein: CASSLSSTGAYEQYF; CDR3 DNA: TGTGCCAGCAGTTTATCATCCACAGGGGCGTACGAGCAGTACTTC
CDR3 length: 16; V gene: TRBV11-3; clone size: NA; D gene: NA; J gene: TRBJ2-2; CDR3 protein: CASSPMGGAHTGELFF; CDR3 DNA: TGTGCCAGCAGCCCCATGGGGGGGGCCCACACCGGGGAGCTGTTTTTT
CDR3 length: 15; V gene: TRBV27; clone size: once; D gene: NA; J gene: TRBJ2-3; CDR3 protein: CASSLGWTADDTQYF; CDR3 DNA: TGTGCCAGCAGTTTAGGGTGGACAGCCGATGATACGCAGTATTTT
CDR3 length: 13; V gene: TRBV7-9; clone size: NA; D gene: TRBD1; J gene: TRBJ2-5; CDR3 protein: CASSSDRGETQYF; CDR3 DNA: TGTGCCAGCAGCTCGGACAGGGGCGAGACCCAGTACTTC
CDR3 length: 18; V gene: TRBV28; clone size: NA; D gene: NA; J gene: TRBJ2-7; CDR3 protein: CASSFSARASGTYYEQYF; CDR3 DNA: TGTGCCAGCAGTTTCTCGGCCAGGGCTAGTGGGACATACTACGAGCAGTACTTC
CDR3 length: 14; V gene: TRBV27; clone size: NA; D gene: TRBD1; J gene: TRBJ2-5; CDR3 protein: CASSRDRFPETQYF; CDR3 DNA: TGTGCCAGCAGCCGGGACAGGTTCCCCGAGACCCAGTACTTC
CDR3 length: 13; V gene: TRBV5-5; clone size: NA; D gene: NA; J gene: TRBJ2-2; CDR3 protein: CASSLHEGGELFF; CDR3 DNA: TGTGCCAGCAGCCTACACGAGGGCGGGGAGCTGTTTTTT
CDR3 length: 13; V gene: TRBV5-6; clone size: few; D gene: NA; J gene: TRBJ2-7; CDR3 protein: CASSPDSSYEQYF; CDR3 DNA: TGTGCCAGCAGTCCGGACAGTTCCTACGAGCAGTACTTC
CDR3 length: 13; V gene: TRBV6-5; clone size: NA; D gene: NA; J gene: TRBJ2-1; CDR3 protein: CASSYVADNEQFF; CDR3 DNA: TGTGCCAGCAGTTACGTAGCTGACAATGAGCAGTTCTTC
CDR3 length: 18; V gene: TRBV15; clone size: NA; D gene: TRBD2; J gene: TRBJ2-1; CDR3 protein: CATSRGKRELVNYNEQFF; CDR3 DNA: TGTGCCACCAGCAGAGGAAAGCGGGAGTTAGTAAACTACAATGAGCAGTTCTTC
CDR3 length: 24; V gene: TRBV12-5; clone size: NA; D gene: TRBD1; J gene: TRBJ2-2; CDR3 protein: CASGLHIWPVQGAIRAFNTGELFF; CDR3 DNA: TGTGCTAGTGGGTTGCACATTTGGCCGGTGCAGGGGGCGATTCGAGCTTTCAACACCGGGGAGCTGTTTTTT
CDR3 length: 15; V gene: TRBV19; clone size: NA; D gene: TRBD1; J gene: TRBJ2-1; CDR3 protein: CASTRTGDSYNEQFF; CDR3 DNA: TGTGCCAGTACCCGGACAGGGGACTCCTACAATGAGCAGTTCTTC
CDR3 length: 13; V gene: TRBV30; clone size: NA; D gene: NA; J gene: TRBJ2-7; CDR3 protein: CAWSVLSSYEQYF; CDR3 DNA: TGTGCCTGGAGTGTGCTTAGCTCCTACGAGCAGTACTTC
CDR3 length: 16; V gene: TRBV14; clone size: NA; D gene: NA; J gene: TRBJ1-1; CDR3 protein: CASSDGGYSMNTEAFF; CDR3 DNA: TGTGCCAGCAGCGACGGGGGTTACTCCATGAACACTGAAGCTTTCTTT
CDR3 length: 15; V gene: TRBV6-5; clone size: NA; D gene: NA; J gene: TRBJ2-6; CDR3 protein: CATTTEPSGANVLTF; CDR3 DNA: TGTGCCACCACGACGGAACCCTCTGGGGCCAACGTCCTGACTTTC
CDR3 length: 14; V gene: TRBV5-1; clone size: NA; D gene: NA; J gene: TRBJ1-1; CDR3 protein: CASRGYRDNTEAFF; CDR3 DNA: TGCGCCAGCAGAGGTTACAGGGATAACACTGAAGCTTTCTTT
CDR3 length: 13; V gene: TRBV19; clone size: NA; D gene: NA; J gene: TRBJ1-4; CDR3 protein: CASSEGMDEKLFF; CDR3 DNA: TGTGCCAGTAGTGAGGGGATGGATGAAAAACTGTTTTTT
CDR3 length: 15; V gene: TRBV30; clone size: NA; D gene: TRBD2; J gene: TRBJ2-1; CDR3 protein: CACPSGTSGYNEQFF; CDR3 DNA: TGTGCCTGTCCAAGCGGGACTAGCGGTTACAATGAGCAGTTCTTC
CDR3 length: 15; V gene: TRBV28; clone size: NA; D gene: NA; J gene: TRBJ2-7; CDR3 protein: CASSFDRTRWEEQYF; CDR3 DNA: TGTGCCAGCAGTTTTGACAGGACCCGCTGGGAGGAGCAGTACTTC
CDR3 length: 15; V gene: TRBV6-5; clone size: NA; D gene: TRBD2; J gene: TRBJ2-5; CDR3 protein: CASSVGTSGQETQYF; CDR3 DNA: TGTGCCAGCAGTGTTGGGACTAGCGGACAAGAGACCCAGTACTTC
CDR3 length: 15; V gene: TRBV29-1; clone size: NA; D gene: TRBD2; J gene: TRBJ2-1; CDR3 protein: CSVEGTSDGYNEQFF; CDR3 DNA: TGCAGCGTTGAAGGGACTAGCGACGGCTACAATGAGCAGTTCTTC
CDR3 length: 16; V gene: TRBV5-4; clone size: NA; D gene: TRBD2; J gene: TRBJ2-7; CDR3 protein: CASSLLGLADPYEQYF; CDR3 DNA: TGTGCCAGCAGCTTGTTGGGACTAGCGGACCCCTACGAGCAGTACTTC
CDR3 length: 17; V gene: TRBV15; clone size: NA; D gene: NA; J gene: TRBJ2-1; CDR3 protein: CATSRTRRIISYNEQFF; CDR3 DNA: TGTGCCACCAGCAGAACTAGGCGGATAATCTCCTACAATGAGCAGTTCTTC
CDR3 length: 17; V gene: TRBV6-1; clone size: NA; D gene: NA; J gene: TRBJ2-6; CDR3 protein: CASSEPYGGSGANVLTF; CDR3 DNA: TGTGCCAGCAGCGAACCCTACGGTGGCTCTGGGGCCAACGTCCTGACTTTC
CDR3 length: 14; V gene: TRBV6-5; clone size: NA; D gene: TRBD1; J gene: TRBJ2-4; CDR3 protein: CASSYGTGKNIQYF; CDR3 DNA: TGTGCCAGCAGTTACGGGACAGGAAAAAACATTCAGTACTTC
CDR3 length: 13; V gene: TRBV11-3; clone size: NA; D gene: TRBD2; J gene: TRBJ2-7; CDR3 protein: CASSVSGRGEQYF; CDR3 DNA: TGTGCCAGCAGCGTTAGCGGGAGAGGAGAGCAGTACTTC